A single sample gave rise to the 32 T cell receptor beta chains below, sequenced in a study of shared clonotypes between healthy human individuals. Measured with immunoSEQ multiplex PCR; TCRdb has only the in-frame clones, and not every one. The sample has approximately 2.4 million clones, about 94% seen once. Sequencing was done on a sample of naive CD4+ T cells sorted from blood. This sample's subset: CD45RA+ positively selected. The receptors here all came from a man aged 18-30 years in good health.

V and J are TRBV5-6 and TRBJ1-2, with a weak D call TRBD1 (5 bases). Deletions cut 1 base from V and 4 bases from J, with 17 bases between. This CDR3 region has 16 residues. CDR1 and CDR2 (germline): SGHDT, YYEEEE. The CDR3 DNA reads TGTGCCAGCAGCTTGAGGGGTCAGGGCGTACTCTATGGCTACACCTTC. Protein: CASSLRGQGVLYGYTF.

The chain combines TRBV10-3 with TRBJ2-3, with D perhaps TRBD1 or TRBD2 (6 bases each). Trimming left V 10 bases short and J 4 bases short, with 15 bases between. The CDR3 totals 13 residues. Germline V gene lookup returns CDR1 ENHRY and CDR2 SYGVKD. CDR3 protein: CATCPGAADTQYF. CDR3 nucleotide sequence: TGTGCCACTTGCCCGGGGGCAGCAGATACGCAGTATTTT.

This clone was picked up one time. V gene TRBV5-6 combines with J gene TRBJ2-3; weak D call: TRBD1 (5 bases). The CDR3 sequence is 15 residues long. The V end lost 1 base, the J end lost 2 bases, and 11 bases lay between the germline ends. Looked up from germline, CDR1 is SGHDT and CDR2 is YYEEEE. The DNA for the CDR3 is TGTGCCAGCAGCTTGCTACAGGCCCACACAGATACGCAGTATTTT. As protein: CASSLLQAHTDTQYF.

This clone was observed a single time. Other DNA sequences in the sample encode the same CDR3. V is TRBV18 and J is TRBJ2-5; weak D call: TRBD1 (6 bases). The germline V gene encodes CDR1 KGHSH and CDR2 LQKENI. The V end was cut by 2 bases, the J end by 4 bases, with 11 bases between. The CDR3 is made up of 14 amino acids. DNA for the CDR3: TGTGCCAGCTCACCATTGGGGGCGAGAGAGACCCAGTACTTC. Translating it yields CASSPLGARETQYF. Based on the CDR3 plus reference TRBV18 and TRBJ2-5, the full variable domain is NAGVMQNPRHLVRRRGQEARLRCSPMKGHSHVYWYRQLPEEGLKFMVYLQKENIIDESGMPKERFSAEFPKEGPSILRIQQVVRGDSAAYFCASSPLGARETQYFGPGTRLLVL.

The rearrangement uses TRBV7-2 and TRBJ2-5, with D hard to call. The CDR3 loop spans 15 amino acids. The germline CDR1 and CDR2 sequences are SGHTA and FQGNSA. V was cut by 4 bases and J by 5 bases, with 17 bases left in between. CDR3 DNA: TGTGCCAGCAGCTCCCAAGGTCACGGGCCGGAGACCCAGTACTTC. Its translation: CASSSQGHGPETQYF.

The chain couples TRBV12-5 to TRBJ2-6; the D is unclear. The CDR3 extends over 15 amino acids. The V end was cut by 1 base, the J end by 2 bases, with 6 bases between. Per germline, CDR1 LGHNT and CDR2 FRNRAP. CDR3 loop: CASGLGPAGANVLTF. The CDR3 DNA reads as TGTGCTAGTGGTTTGGGACCAGCTGGGGCCAACGTCCTGACTTTC.

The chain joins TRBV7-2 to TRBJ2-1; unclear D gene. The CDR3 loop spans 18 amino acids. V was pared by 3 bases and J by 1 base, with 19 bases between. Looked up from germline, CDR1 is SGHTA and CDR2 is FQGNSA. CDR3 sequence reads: CASSFFIWGMISYNEQFF. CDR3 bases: TGTGCCAGCAGCTTCTTTATCTGGGGTATGATTTCCTACAATGAGCAGTTCTTC. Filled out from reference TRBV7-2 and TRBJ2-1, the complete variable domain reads GAGVSQSPSNKVTEKGKDVELRCDPISGHTALYWYRQSLGQGLEFLIYFQGNSAPDKSGLPSDRFSAERTGGSVSTLTIQRTQQEDSAVYLCASSFFIWGMISYNEQFFGPGTRLTVL.

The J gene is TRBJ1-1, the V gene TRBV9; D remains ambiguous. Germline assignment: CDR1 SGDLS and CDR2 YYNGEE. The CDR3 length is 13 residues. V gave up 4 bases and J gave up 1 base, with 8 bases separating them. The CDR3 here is CASSPPANTEAFF. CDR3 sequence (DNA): TGTGCCAGCAGCCCCCCCGCGAACACTGAAGCTTTCTTT.

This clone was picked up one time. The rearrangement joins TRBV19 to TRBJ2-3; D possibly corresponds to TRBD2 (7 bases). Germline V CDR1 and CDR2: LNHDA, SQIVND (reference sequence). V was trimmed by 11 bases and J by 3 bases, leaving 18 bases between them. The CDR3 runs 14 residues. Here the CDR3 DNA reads TGTGCCTCCTCGGGGGGCTATAGGACAGATACGCAGTATTTT. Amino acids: CASSGGYRTDTQYF.

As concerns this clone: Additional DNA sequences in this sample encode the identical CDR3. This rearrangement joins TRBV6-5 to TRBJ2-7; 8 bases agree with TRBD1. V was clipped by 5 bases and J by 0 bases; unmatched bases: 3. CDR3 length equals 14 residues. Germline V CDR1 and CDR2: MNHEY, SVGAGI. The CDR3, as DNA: TGTGCCAGCAGTCGGACAGGGTCCTCCTACGAGCAGTACTTC. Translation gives CASSRTGSSYEQYF.

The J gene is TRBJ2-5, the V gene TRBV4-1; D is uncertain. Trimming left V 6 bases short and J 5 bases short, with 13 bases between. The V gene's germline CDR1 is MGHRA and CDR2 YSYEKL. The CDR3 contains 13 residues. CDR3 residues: CASSRVYRETQYF. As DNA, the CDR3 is TGCGCCAGCAGTCGGGTCTATAGGGAGACCCAGTACTTC.

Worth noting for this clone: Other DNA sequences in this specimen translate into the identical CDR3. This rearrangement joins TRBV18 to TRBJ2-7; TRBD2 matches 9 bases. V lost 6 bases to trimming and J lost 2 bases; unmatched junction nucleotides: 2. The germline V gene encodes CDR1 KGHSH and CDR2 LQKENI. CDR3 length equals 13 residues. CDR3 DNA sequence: TGTGCCAGCTCGATAGCGGGAGCCTACGAGCAGTACTTC. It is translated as CASSIAGAYEQYF.

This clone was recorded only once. CDR3 loop: CASSPSIAGRYEQYF. CDR3 bases: TGTGCCAGCAGCCCTAGTATAGCGGGGAGGTACGAGCAGTACTTC. J is TRBJ2-7 and V is TRBV28; 8 nucleotides agree with TRBD2. The germline V gene has CDR1 MDHEN and CDR2 SYDVKM. The trim removed 6 bases at V and 4 bases at J, leaving 11 bases unmatched. This CDR3 is built from 15 residues. The entire variable domain, with the rest obtained from reference TRBV28 and TRBJ2-7, is as follows: DVKVTQSSRYLVKRTGEKVFLECVQDMDHENMFWYRQDPGLGLRLIYFSYDVKMKEKGDIPEGYSVSREKKERFSLILESASTNQTSMYLCASSPSIAGRYEQYFGPGTRLTVT.

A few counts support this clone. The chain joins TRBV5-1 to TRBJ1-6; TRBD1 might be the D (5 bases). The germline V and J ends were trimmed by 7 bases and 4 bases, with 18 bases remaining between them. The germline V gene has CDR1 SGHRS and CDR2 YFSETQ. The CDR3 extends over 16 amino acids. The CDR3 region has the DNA TGCGCCAGCCGAGGCGGAGGGGATGATTATAATTCACCCCTCCACTTT. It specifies CASRGGGDDYNSPLHF.

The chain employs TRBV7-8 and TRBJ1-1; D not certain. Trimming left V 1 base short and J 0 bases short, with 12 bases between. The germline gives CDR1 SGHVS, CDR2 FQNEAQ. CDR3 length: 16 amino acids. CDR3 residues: CASSLGQKGMNTEAFF. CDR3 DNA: TGTGCCAGCAGCTTAGGGCAGAAGGGTATGAACACTGAAGCTTTCTTT.

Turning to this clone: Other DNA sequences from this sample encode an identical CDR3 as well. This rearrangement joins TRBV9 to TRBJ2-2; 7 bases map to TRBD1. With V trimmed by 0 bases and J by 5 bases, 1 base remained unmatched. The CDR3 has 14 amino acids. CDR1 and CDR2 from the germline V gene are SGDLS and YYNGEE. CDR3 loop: CASSVETGTGELFF. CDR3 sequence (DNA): TGTGCCAGCAGCGTAGAGACAGGGACCGGGGAGCTGTTTTTT.

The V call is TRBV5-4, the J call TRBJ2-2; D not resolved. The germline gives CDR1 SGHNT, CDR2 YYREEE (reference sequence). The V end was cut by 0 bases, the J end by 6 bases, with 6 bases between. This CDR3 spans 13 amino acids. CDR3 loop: CASSLAIAGELFF. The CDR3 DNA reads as TGTGCCAGCAGCTTGGCAATTGCCGGGGAGCTGTTTTTT.

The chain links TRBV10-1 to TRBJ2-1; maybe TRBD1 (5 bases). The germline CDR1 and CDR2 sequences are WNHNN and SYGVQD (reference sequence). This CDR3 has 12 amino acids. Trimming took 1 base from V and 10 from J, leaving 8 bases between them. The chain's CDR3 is CASSEYNREQFF. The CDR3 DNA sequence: TGCGCCAGCAGTGAGTACAACAGGGAGCAGTTCTTC.

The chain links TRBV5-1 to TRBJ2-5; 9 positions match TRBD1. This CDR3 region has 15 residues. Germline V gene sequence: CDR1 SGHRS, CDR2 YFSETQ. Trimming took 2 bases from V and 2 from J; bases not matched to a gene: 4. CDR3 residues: CASSFTGGTQETQYF. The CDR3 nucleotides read TGCGCCAGCAGCTTCACAGGGGGCACACAAGAGACCCAGTACTTC. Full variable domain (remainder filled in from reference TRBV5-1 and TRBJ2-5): KAGVTQTPRYLIKTRGQQVTLSCSPISGHRSVSWYQQTPGQGLQFLFEYFSETQRNKGNFPGRFSGRQFSNSRSEMNVSTLELGDSALYLCASSFTGGTQETQYFGPGTRLLVL.

CDR3 DNA: TGTGCCAGCAGCGCCCCGGGACCCTCCCGGTTCTTC. Protein sequence: CASSAPGPSRFF. The chain carries TRBV5-8 and TRBJ2-1; D may match TRBD1 or TRBD2 (5 bases each). V lost 4 bases and J lost 15, with 17 bases in between. The germline gives CDR1 SGHTS, CDR2 YDEGEE. This CDR3 has 12 residues.

Here the CDR3 reads CASSLSRDMVFF. The CDR3 region has the DNA TGTGCCAGCAGCTTGTCCCGGGACATGGTGTTCTTC. The genes are TRBV7-9 and TRBJ2-1; D possibly corresponds to TRBD1 (6 bases). With 3 bases removed from V and 15 bases from J, the gap between germline ends came to 15 bases. Looked up from germline, CDR1 is SEHNR and CDR2 is FQNEAQ (reference sequence). The length of the CDR3 is 12 residues.

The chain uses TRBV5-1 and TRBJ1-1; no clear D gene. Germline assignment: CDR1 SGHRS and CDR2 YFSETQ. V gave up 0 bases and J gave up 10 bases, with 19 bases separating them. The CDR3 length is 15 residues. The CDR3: CASSLESNLGYSAFF. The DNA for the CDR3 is TGCGCCAGCAGCTTGGAGTCAAACTTGGGTTATTCAGCTTTCTTT.

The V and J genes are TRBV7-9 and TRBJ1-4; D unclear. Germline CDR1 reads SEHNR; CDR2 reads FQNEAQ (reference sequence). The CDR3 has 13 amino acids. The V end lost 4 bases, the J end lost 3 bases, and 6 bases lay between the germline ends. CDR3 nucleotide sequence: TGTGCCAGCAGCTGGGGTTCTAATGAAAAACTGTTTTTT. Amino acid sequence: CASSWGSNEKLFF.

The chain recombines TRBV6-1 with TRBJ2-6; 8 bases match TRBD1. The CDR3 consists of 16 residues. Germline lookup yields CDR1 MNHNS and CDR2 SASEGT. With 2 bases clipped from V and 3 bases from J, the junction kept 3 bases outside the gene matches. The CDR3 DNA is TGTGCCAGCAGTGAACAGGGGGCAAATGGGGCCAACGTCCTGACTTTC. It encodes CASSEQGANGANVLTF.

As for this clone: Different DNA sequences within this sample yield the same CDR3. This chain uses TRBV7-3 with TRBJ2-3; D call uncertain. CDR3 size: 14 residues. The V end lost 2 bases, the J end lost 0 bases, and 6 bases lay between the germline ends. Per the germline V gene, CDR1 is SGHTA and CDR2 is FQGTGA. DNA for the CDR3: TGTGCCAGCAGCTTAGACGGTAGCACAGATACGCAGTATTTT. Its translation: CASSLDGSTDTQYF.

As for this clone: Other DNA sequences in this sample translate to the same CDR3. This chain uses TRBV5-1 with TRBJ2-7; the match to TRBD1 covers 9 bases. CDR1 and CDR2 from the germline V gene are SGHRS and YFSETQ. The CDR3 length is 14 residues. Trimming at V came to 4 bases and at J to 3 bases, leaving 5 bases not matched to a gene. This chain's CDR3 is CASSPDRGNYEQYF. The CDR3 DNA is TGCGCCAGCAGCCCGGACAGGGGAAACTACGAGCAGTACTTC. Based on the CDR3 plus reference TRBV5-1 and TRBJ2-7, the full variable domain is KAGVTQTPRYLIKTRGQQVTLSCSPISGHRSVSWYQQTPGQGLQFLFEYFSETQRNKGNFPGRFSGRQFSNSRSEMNVSTLELGDSALYLCASSPDRGNYEQYFGPGTRLTVT.

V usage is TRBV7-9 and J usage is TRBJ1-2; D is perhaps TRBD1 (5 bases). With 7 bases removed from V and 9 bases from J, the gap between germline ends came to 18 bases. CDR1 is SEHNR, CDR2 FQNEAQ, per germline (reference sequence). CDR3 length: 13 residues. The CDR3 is CASTQVGAVSYTF. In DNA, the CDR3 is TGTGCCAGCACCCAAGTCGGGGCTGTAAGCTACACCTTC. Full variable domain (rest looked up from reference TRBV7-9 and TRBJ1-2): DTGVSQNPRHKITKRGQNVTFRCDPISEHNRLYWYRQTLGQGPEFLTYFQNEAQLEKSRLLSDRFSAERPKGSFSTLEIQRTEQGDSAMYLCASTQVGAVSYTFGSGTRLTVV.

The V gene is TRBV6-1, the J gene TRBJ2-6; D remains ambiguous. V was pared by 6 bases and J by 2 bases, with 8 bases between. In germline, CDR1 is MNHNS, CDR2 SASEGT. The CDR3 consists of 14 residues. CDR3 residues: CASRIQAGANVLTF. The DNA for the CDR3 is TGTGCCAGCAGAATTCAGGCTGGGGCCAACGTCCTGACTTTC.

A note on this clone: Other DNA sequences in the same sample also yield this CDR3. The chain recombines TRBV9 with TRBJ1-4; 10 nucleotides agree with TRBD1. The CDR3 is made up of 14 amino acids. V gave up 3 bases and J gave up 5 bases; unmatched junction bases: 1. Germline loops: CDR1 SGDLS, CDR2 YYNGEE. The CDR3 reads CASSAGQGNEKLFF. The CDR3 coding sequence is TGTGCCAGCAGCGCGGGACAGGGGAATGAAAAACTGTTTTTT.

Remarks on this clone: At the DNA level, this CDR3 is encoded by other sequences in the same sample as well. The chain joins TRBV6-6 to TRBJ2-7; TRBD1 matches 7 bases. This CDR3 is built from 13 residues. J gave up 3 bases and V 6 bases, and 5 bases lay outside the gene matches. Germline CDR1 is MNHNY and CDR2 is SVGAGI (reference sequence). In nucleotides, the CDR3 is TGTGCCAGCAGCTACAACAGGGGCTACGAGCAGTACTTC. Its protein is CASSYNRGYEQYF.

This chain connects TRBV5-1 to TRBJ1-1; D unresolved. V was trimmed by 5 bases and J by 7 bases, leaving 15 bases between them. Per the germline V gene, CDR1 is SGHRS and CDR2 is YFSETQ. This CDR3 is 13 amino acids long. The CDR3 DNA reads TGCGCCAGCAGGCAGGTACGGGAGAGTGAAGCTTTCTTT. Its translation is CASRQVRESEAFF.

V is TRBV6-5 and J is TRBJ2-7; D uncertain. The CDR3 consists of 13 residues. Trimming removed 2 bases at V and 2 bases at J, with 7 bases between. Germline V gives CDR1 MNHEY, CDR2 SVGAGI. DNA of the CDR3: TGTGCCAGCAGTTACGCCACCGCCTACGAGCAGTACTTC. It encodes CASSYATAYEQYF.